Presented here are 13 T cell receptor beta chains from one specimen sequenced in a study of T cells after yellow fever vaccination. TCRdb reanalysed the 5' RACE reads using MiXCR and keeps one entry per CDR3 protein. The sample carries 200,000 to 300,000 distinct CDR3 sequences, 6.5% to 7.5% recorded once. The material sequenced was CD4+ T cells sorted from PBMCs, taken on the day of the yellow fever booster vaccination. The receptors were gathered from a man aged 30 to 39 who received the YFV17D yellow fever vaccine.

This clonotype appeared many times. The chain uses TRBV5-1 and TRBJ2-1, with 11 bases aligning to TRBD1. The CDR3 sequence is 14 residues long. V shed 4 bases, J shed 6 bases, and the junction held 3 bases outside the gene matches. Germline lookup yields CDR1 SGHRS and CDR2 YFSETQ. CDR3 bases: TGCGCCAGCAGCCAGGACAGGGGGCTCAATGAGCAGTTCTTC. This codes for CASSQDRGLNEQFF.

In its sample, this clonotype was seen a few times. The chain links TRBV7-2 to TRBJ1-3; D remains unclear. In germline, CDR1 is SGHTA, CDR2 FQGNSA. The CDR3 sequence is 14 residues long. Between the trimmed V and J ends, which lost 4 bases and 0 bases, there was a span of 7 bases. This CDR3 reads CASSSDGSGNTIYF. The CDR3 coding sequence is TGTGCCAGCAGCTCGGACGGCTCTGGAAACACCATATATTTT.

CDR3 sequence: CASSLQTRGYTF. The CDR3 DNA sequence: TGTGCCAGCAGTTTACAAACTCGAGGCTACACCTTC. The chain recombines TRBV12-3 or TRBV12-4 with TRBJ1-2; D gene ambiguous. The CDR3 length is 12 residues. Between the trimmed V and J ends, which lost 2 bases and 8 bases, there was a span of 9 bases.

In this sample, this clonotype turned up many times. CDR3 sequence (DNA): TGTGCCAGCAGCTACCGGACAGGGGCCTATGGCTACACCTTC. Translated: CASSYRTGAYGYTF. The chain recombines TRBV5-5 with TRBJ1-2, with TRBD1 matching over 9 bases. CDR1 is SGHKS and CDR2 is YYEKEE in the germline V gene (reference sequence). With 3 bases clipped from V and 4 bases from J, the junction kept 4 bases outside the gene matches. This CDR3 contains 14 residues.

The chain joins TRBV9 to TRBJ2-1, with 7 bases fitting TRBD2. Per germline, CDR1 SGDLS and CDR2 YYNGEE. There are 16 residues in the CDR3. The V segment lost 5 bases and the J segment 0 bases; nucleotides outside the gene matches: 8. The CDR3 protein is CASSHTSAGSYNEQFF. For the CDR3, the DNA is TGTGCCAGCAGTCATACTAGCGCCGGCTCCTACAATGAGCAGTTCTTC. Together with reference TRBV9 and TRBJ2-1, the CDR3 gives the full variable domain: DSGVTQTPKHLITATGQRVTLRCSPRSGDLSVYWYQQSLDQGLQFLIQYYNGEERAKGNILERFSAQQFPDLHSELNLSSLELGDSALYFCASSHTSAGSYNEQFFGPGTRLTVL.

J is TRBJ2-2 and V is TRBV11-2; TRBD1 matches at 8 bases. Germline lookup yields CDR1 SGHAT and CDR2 FQNNGV. This CDR3 has 13 amino acids. The junction had 2 bases not matched to a gene; V was cut back by 5 bases and J by 6 bases. As DNA, the CDR3 is TGTGCCAGCAGCGTGACAGGGGCCGGGGAGCTGTTTTTT. It codes for CASSVTGAGELFF.

This clonotype was detected a few times. The rearrangement joins TRBV5-1 to TRBJ1-4; maybe TRBD1 (6 bases). Trimming took off 4 bases at V and 7 bases at J, with 17 bases between the two ends. CDR3 size: 15 residues. Germline V gives CDR1 SGHRS, CDR2 YFSETQ. CDR3 DNA sequence: TGCGCCAGCAGCGGGATACAGGGAAGTTTTGAAAAACTGTTTTTT. The encoded protein is CASSGIQGSFEKLFF.

A few counts support this clonotype. The chain combines TRBV5-1 with TRBJ2-2, with D perhaps matching TRBD2 (6 bases). The CDR3 is 15 amino acids. Trimming left V 0 bases short and J 4 bases short, with 10 bases between. Germline V gene lookup returns CDR1 SGHRS and CDR2 YFSETQ. The DNA of the CDR3 is TGCGCCAGCAGCTTGGCCGCGGGGACCACCGGGGAGCTGTTTTTT. As protein: CASSLAAGTTGELFF.

This clonotype occurred a few times. The chain combines TRBV20-1 with TRBJ2-7; D may be TRBD1 or TRBD2 (6 bases each). This CDR3 is built from 12 residues. CDR1 and CDR2 from the germline V gene are DFQATT and SNEGSKA (reference sequence). DNA for the CDR3: TGCAGCGGGGGCGGGTGGGGCTACGAGCAGTACTTC. Protein sequence: CSGGGWGYEQYF.

This clonotype came up a few times. The chain links TRBV29-1 to TRBJ2-7, with D perhaps assigned TRBD1 or TRBD2 (5 bases each). This CDR3 spans 12 amino acids. Germline CDR1 reads SQVTM; CDR2 reads ANQGSEA. The ends were cut back, 2 bases at V and 10 bases at J, with 15 bases in the middle. The CDR3 coding sequence is TGCAGCGTTGAATCGGGTGGGACGGATCAGTACTTC. As protein: CSVESGGTDQYF.

In its sample, this clonotype was seen many times. The rearrangement uses TRBV5-1 and TRBJ2-3; D gene ambiguous. V dropped 0 bases and J dropped 5 bases, with 4 bases sitting between them. Germline V gene sequence: CDR1 SGHRS, CDR2 YFSETQ. The CDR3 covers 12 residues. CDR3 nucleotides: TGCGCCAGCAGCTTGGAAGGAGATACGCAGTATTTT. As protein: CASSLEGDTQYF.

This clonotype has only a few counts. The J gene is TRBJ1-2, the V gene TRBV30; no clear D. Trimming took 1 base from V and 2 from J, leaving 5 bases between them. The CDR3 covers 12 residues. The germline gives CDR1 GTSNPN, CDR2 SVGIG (reference sequence). In DNA, the CDR3 is TGTGCCTGGAGTGGGGGAAACTATGGCTACACCTTC. The encoded protein is CAWSGGNYGYTF.

A single count supports this clonotype. This may be a read error, as it is one base from a much larger clone. The chain couples TRBV7-4 to TRBJ1-5; D could derive from TRBD1 or TRBD2 (5 bases each). The J call may be mistaken, given a closer DNA end match to TRBJ2-3. There are 14 residues in the CDR3. Per germline, CDR1 SGHVT and CDR2 SQSDAQ. CDR3 loop: CASSNGTIKQPQYF. For the CDR3, the DNA is TGTGCCAGCAGCAATGGGACGATAAAACAGCCCCAGTATTTT.